The 29 T cell receptor beta chains in this list originate from one sample, sequenced in a study of Graves' ophthalmopathy and Graves' hyperthyroidism (dated by TCRdb to the late 2010s). The reads were generated on an Illumina HiSeq 2000. For repertoire sequencing, TCR beta CDR3 regions were amplified from RNA transcripts. A first-round RT-PCR used HTBI primers with the Qiagen OneStep RT-PCR kit, followed by a second-round multiplex PCR, size selection and purification. TCRdb cleaned the public reads at Q25 with fastp, built clones with MiXCR and kept in-frame beta chains. One record per CDR3 amino acid sequence lists the most common genes and DNA. The table for this sample lists 560,000 or so distinct CDR3 sequences; less than 40% of them were counted only once. About 4.2% of the sample is in the top ten clones. Material: peripheral blood or thyroid tissue (not recorded which). The receptors shown here come from an adult man with Graves' hyperthyroidism.

This clonotype occurred many times. The rearrangement uses TRBV2 and TRBJ2-7, with 8 bases lining up with TRBD2. The CDR3 contains 12 residues. The V gene end was trimmed by 7 bases and the J gene end by 6 bases; junction bases not matched to a gene: 5. Germline lookup yields CDR1 SNHLY and CDR2 FYNNEI. The CDR3 bases are TGTGCCAGCAAGAGACTAGCGCGCGAGCAGTACTTC. This encodes CASKRLAREQYF.

This clonotype was seen ten or more times. This chain joins TRBV19 and TRBJ1-1, with TRBD1 matching over 8 bases. The CDR3 sequence is 14 residues long. Germline lookup yields CDR1 LNHDA and CDR2 SQIVND (reference sequence). Trimming took 5 bases from V and 5 from J; bases not matched to a gene: 7. This CDR3 reads CASSPAGGKTEAFF. Here the CDR3 DNA reads TGTGCCAGTAGTCCAGCAGGGGGCAAAACTGAAGCTTTCTTT.

This clonotype was detected ten times or more. The chain uses TRBV7-8 and TRBJ2-7, with D uncertain. This CDR3 is 13 amino acids long. V gave up 2 bases and J gave up 3 bases, with 8 bases separating them. CDR1 and CDR2 from the germline V gene are SGHVS and FQNEAQ. The DNA for the CDR3 is TGTGCCAGCAGCTTAAACCGTCTCTACGAGCAGTACTTC. Protein sequence: CASSLNRLYEQYF. The complete variable domain, with remaining parts taken from reference TRBV7-8 and TRBJ2-7, reads GAGVSQSPRYKVAKRGQDVALRCDPISGHVSLFWYQQALGQGPEFLTYFQNEAQLDKSGLPSDRFFAERPEGSVSTLKIQRTQQEDSAVYLCASSLNRLYEQYFGPGTRLTVT.

This clonotype was recorded a few times. This sequence joins TRBV7-3 and TRBJ2-2, with 8 bases identical to TRBD2. The V segment lost 5 bases and the J segment 7 bases; nucleotides outside the gene matches: 6. The CDR3 is made up of 14 amino acids. Germline lookup yields CDR1 SGHTA and CDR2 FQGTGA. The CDR3 DNA follows: TGTGCCAGCAGCCCCTCCGGGACTAGCGGGGAGCTGTTTTTT. It encodes CASSPSGTSGELFF.

This clonotype was recorded many times. This chain links TRBV12-3 or TRBV12-4 with TRBJ2-7; D is unclear. V gave up 5 bases and J gave up 0 bases, with 8 bases separating them. CDR3 length equals 13 residues. The chain's CDR3 is CASSPTHSYEQYF. The CDR3 DNA is TGTGCCAGCAGTCCGACCCACTCCTACGAGCAGTACTTC.

At least ten counts were recorded for this clonotype. V gene TRBV11-1 combines with J gene TRBJ1-2, with D unresolved. The CDR3 sequence is 16 residues long. V lost 5 bases to trimming and J lost 5 bases, with 21 bases between them. Germline V gives CDR1 SGHAT, CDR2 FQDESV (reference sequence). CDR3: CASSHVGAQVGYGYTF. CDR3 coding DNA: TGTGCCAGCAGCCACGTCGGCGCCCAAGTGGGATATGGCTACACCTTC.

The chain recombines TRBV10-2 with TRBJ1-6; D perhaps matches TRBD1 (6 bases). Germline V gene lookup returns CDR1 WSHSY and CDR2 SAAADI. V was clipped by 0 bases and J by 10 bases, with 10 bases between them. The CDR3 sequence is 14 residues long. CDR3 sequence: CASSESGGTSPLHF. The CDR3 DNA sequence: TGCGCCAGCAGTGAGTCAGGGGGGACCTCACCCCTCCACTTT.

The chain employs TRBV20-1 and TRBJ1-5; 9 bases align to TRBD1. The germline gives CDR1 DFQATT, CDR2 SNEGSKA (reference sequence). The CDR3 length is 15 residues. V dropped 3 bases and J dropped 8; count of bases not matched to a gene: 11. CDR3 nucleotide sequence: TGCAGTGCTAGCGGGGGACAGGGTTCTGATGAGCCCCAGCATTTT. Its translation is CSASGGQGSDEPQHF.

This clonotype was counted between two and nine times. The chain is built from TRBV6-9 and TRBJ1-1; D remains ambiguous. CDR3 length: 15 residues. Germline V gene lookup returns CDR1 MNHGY and CDR2 SVAAGI. The V end was cut by 4 bases, the J end by 3 bases, with 15 bases between. This chain's CDR3 is CASSSPGPGDTEAFF. CDR3 DNA: TGTGCCAGCAGTTCCCCAGGCCCCGGAGACACTGAAGCTTTCTTT.

This chain links TRBV24-1 with TRBJ1-5; 7 bases agree with TRBD1. J was trimmed by 5 bases and V by 6 bases; bases with no gene match: 3. This CDR3 is built from 13 residues. Germline CDR1 is KGHDR and CDR2 is SFDVKD. The CDR3 DNA reads TGTGCCACCAGTAGACAGGGCGATCAGCCCCAGCATTTT. It encodes CATSRQGDQPQHF.

This clonotype was observed at least ten times. V is TRBV7-4 and J is TRBJ1-5; weak D call: TRBD1 (5 bases). CDR3 size: 17 residues. Between the trimmed V and J ends, which lost 2 bases and 0 bases, there was a span of 14 bases. Germline CDR1 SGHVT, CDR2 SQSDAQ. This CDR3 is CASSLIWGPNSNQPQHF. In DNA form, the CDR3 reads TGTGCCAGCAGCTTAATTTGGGGCCCAAATAGCAATCAGCCCCAGCATTTT.

In its sample, this clonotype was seen a few times. This chain links TRBV7-9 with TRBJ2-7; 11 nucleotides line up with TRBD1. The CDR3 has 15 residues. The J segment lost 4 bases and the V segment lost 5 bases, leaving 7 bases of the junction unmatched. CDR1 and CDR2 (germline): SEHNR, FQNEAQ (reference sequence). CDR3 sequence (DNA): TGTGCCAGCAGCGAACCGGGACAGGGGGGTTACGAGCAGTACTTC. Amino acids: CASSEPGQGGYEQYF.

This clonotype was counted at least ten times. The chain joins TRBV10-3 to TRBJ2-7; maybe TRBD1 (6 bases). There are 13 residues in the CDR3. Germline CDR1 ENHRY, CDR2 SYGVKD. V shed 4 bases and J shed 1 base, with 8 bases lying between them. CDR3 bases: TGTGCCATCAGTGGGACAGTGTCCTACGAGCAGTACTTC. The encoded protein is CAISGTVSYEQYF.

Regarding this clonotype: Since a much larger clone is just one base distant, this may be a read error. This sequence joins TRBV7-9 and TRBJ2-7; D is uncertain. Per the germline V gene, CDR1 is SEHNR and CDR2 is FQNEAQ (reference sequence). CDR3 length: 15 residues. V was trimmed by 5 bases and J by 2 bases, leaving 16 bases between them. CDR3 region: CASSASRGPTYEQYF. The CDR3, as DNA: TGTGCCAGCAGCGCAAGTAGAGGACCTACCTACGAGCAGTACTTC.

The chain recombines TRBV7-2 with TRBJ1-4; D is possibly TRBD1 (5 bases). Germline assignment: CDR1 SGHTA and CDR2 FQGNSA. Deletions cut 2 bases from V and 2 bases from J, with 12 bases between. This CDR3 has 16 residues. CDR3 in amino acids: CASSLIGGYTNEKLFF. The CDR3, as DNA: TGTGCCAGCAGCTTAATCGGGGGGTATACTAATGAAAAACTGTTTTTT.

A few counts support this clonotype. The chain is built from TRBV20-1 and TRBJ1-5; TRBD1 matches 10 bases. The CDR3 runs to 13 residues. Germline loops: CDR1 DFQATT, CDR2 SNEGSKA (reference sequence). Trimming at V came to 5 bases and at J to 11 bases, leaving 9 bases not matched to a gene. CDR3 DNA sequence: TGCAGTGCTGTTGGGACAGGGGAGCAGACCCAGCATTTT. It encodes CSAVGTGEQTQHF.

Comments on this clonotype: The conserved phenylalanine or tryptophan is not found at the CDR3 terminus, so this likely reflects a read error. The chain couples TRBV11-2 to TRBJ2-7; 11 nucleotides align to TRBD1. Germline lookup yields CDR1 SGHAT and CDR2 FQNNGV. The CDR3 runs 14 residues. Trimming took 5 bases from V and 7 from J; bases not matched to a gene: 7. Here the CDR3 reads CASSHGTGGREQYL. DNA of the CDR3: TGTGCCAGCAGCCACGGGACAGGGGGAAGGGAGCAGTACCTC.

V and J are TRBV29-1 and TRBJ1-2; the match to TRBD1 covers 9 bases. The CDR3 is 13 amino acids. V dropped 8 bases and J dropped 3; count of bases not matched to a gene: 7. Looked up from germline, CDR1 is SQVTM and CDR2 is ANQGSEA. The CDR3 sequence is CSSRDRADYGYTF. The CDR3 nucleotides read TGCAGCAGCAGGGACAGGGCGGACTATGGCTACACCTTC.

In its sample, this clonotype was seen many times. The gene calls are TRBV4-1 and TRBJ2-7; no firm D call. With 1 base removed from V and 3 bases from J, the gap between germline ends came to 7 bases. Germline V gene data show CDR1 as MGHRA and CDR2 as YSYEKL. CDR3 size: 13 residues. As DNA, the CDR3 is TGCGCCAGCAGCCAAGCTCCTGACTACGAGCAGTACTTC. Translating it yields CASSQAPDYEQYF.

The count of this clonotype is one. No conserved phenylalanine or tryptophan ends this CDR3, so it is likely a read error. The chain joins TRBV19 to TRBJ2-5, with a tentative D call TRBD1 (5 bases). This CDR3 comprises 12 residues. Trimming took off 4 bases at V and 3 bases at J, with 6 bases between the two ends. Germline V gene lookup returns CDR1 LNHDA and CDR2 SQIVND (reference sequence). CDR3 sequence: CASSSREETQYL. The CDR3 DNA reads as TGTGCCAGTAGTAGCAGGGAAGAGACCCAGTACCTC.

This clonotype was found many times. This chain connects TRBV5-1 to TRBJ1-2, with unresolved D. Germline assignment: CDR1 SGHRS and CDR2 YFSETQ. CDR3 size: 15 residues. V was trimmed by 0 bases and J by 0 bases, leaving 9 bases between them. The CDR3 loop reads CASSLGPAANYGYTF. The DNA of the CDR3 is TGCGCCAGCAGCTTGGGGCCGGCCGCTAACTATGGCTACACCTTC.

In this sample, this clonotype turned up once. The rearrangement uses TRBV7-2 and TRBJ2-1, with D possibly matching TRBD1 (6 bases). The CDR3 runs 14 residues. CDR1 and CDR2 (germline): SGHTA, FQGNSA. V dropped 4 bases and J dropped 3 bases, with 10 bases sitting between them. This CDR3 is CASSSGVRYNEQFF. DNA of the CDR3: TGTGCCAGCAGCTCAGGGGTACGCTACAATGAGCAGTTCTTC.

This rearrangement joins TRBV29-1 to TRBJ2-7; weak D call: TRBD2 (6 bases). The CDR3 loop spans 13 amino acids. Trimming shortened V by 4 bases and J by 2 bases, and 12 bases separated the two germline ends. Per germline, CDR1 SQVTM and CDR2 ANQGSEA. The CDR3 reads CSVAETRTYEQYF. CDR3 nucleotides: TGCAGCGTTGCAGAGACTAGAACCTACGAGCAGTACTTC.

This clonotype has at least ten counts. The J gene is TRBJ2-7, the V gene TRBV5-8; 8 bases line up with TRBD1. Germline V gene sequence: CDR1 SGHTS, CDR2 YDEGEE. The CDR3 sequence is 14 residues long. Losses at the gene ends were 3 bases for V and 3 bases for J; bases not matched to a gene: 5. The CDR3 region is CASSWVGQDYEQYF. The CDR3 DNA reads as TGTGCCAGCAGCTGGGTGGGACAGGACTACGAGCAGTACTTC.

This clonotype has a count of ten or more. The chain is built from TRBV7-9 and TRBJ1-4; D possibly corresponds to TRBD1 (6 bases). In germline, CDR1 is SEHNR, CDR2 FQNEAQ (reference sequence). This CDR3 spans 15 amino acids. Trimming stripped 5 bases from V and 3 bases from J, with 13 bases between. CDR3 bases: TGTGCCAGCAGCAGTAGGACAGCATCTAATGAAAAACTGTTTTTT. Translation gives CASSSRTASNEKLFF.

Worth noting for this clonotype: One junction end disagrees with the germline gene, perhaps due to a read error. J is TRBJ2-7 and V is TRBV12-3 or TRBV12-4; D may correspond to TRBD1 or TRBD2 (6 bases each). CDR3 length: 14 residues. CDR3 nucleotide sequence: TGTGCCAGCAGTTTAGCGGGGGGCATCTACAAGCAGTACTTC. The encoded protein is CASSLAGGIYKQYF.

The gene calls are TRBV28 and TRBJ2-7, with D perhaps TRBD1 (5 bases). The CDR3 has 14 amino acids. Trimming pared 4 bases from V and 6 bases from J, leaving 16 bases between. Germline CDR1 reads MDHEN; CDR2 reads SYDVKM. For the CDR3, the DNA is TGTGCCAGCAGTTCCATCCCTTTAGGGGCCGAGCAGTACTTC. Its translation is CASSSIPLGAEQYF.

This clonotype has just a few counts. The chain combines TRBV12-3 or TRBV12-4 with TRBJ2-5; the match to TRBD1 covers 9 bases. J lost 2 bases, V lost 3 bases, and 4 bases had no gene match. The length of the CDR3 is 15 residues. The CDR3 DNA reads TGTGCCAGCAGTTTCGGGGACAGGGCTCAAGAGACCCAGTACTTC. Translated: CASSFGDRAQETQYF.

Points on this clonotype: This may stem from a read error, because a much larger clone lies one nucleotide away. The chain is built from TRBV12-3 or TRBV12-4 and TRBJ1-1, with a weak D call TRBD1 (6 bases). This CDR3 has 15 residues. The CDR3 here is CASRETGTPYTEASF. The DNA for the CDR3 is TGTGCCAGCAGGGAAACCGGGACACCATACACTGAAGCTTCCTTT.